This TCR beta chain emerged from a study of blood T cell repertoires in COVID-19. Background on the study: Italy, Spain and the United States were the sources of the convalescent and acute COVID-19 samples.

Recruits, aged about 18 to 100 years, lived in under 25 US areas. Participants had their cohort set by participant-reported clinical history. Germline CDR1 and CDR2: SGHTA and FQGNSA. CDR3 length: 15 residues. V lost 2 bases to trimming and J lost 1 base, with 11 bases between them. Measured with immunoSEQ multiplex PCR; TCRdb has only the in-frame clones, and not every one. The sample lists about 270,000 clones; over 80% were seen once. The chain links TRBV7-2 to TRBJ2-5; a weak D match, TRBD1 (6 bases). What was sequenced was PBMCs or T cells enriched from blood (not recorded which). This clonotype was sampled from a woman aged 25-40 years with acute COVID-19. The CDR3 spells CASSLMDSFQETQYF. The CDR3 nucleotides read TGTGCCAGCAGCTTAATGGACAGCTTCCAAGAGACCCAGTACTTC.